This record covers a single T cell receptor (beta chain). This sample is part of a study of control samples from healthy donors and cancer patients. Sequenced by immunoSEQ multiplex PCR; TCRdb stores in-frame clones only, minus some. The sample lists some 150,000 clones; 91% were seen once. The J segment lost 5 bases and the V segment lost 4 bases, leaving 11 bases of the junction unmatched. Looked up from germline, CDR1 is LNHDA and CDR2 is SQIVND (reference sequence). CDR3 length: 17 amino acids. The V and J genes are TRBV19 and TRBJ1-5, with 10 bases fitting TRBD1. The clonotype comes from a woman between 25 and 40 years old in good health. The sample comprised blood. DNA of the CDR3: TGTGCCAGTAGTACTCATCCCGGGACAGGGGCGTATCAGCCCCAGCATTTT. Amino acids: CASSTHPGTGAYQPQHF.